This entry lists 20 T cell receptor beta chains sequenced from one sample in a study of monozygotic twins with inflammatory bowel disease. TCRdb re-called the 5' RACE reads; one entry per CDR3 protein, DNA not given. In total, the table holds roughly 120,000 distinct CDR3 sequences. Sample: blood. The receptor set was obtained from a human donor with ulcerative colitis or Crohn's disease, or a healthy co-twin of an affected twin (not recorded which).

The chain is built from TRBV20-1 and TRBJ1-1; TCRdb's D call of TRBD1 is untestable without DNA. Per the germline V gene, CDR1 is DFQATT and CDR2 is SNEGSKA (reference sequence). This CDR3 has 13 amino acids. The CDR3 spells CSARSTGVTEAFF.

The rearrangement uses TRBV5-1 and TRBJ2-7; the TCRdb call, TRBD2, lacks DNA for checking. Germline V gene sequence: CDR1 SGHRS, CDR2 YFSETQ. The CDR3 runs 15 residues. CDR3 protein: CASSLMGSAGSEQYF. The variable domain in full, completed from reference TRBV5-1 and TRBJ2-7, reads KAGVTQTPRYLIKTRGQQVTLSCSPISGHRSVSWYQQTPGQGLQFLFEYFSETQRNKGNFPGRFSGRQFSNSRSEMNVSTLELGDSALYLCASSLMGSAGSEQYFGPGTRLTVT.

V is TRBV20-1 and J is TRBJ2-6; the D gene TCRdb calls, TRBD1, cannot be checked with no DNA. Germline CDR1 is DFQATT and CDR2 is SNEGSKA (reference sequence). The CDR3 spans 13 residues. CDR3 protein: CSAPGPGANVLTF.

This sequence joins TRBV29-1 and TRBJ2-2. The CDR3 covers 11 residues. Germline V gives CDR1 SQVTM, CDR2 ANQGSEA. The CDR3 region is CSVVNGGELFF.

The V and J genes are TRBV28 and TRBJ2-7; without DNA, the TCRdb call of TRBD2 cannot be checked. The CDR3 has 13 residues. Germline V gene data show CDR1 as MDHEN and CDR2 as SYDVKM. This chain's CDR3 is CASTRREHYEQYF.

The chain's CDR3 is CASSWSEREAGTDTQYF. The rearrangement uses TRBV27 and TRBJ2-3; TCRdb gives TRBD2 as the D gene, but with no DNA this cannot be confirmed. The CDR3 runs to 17 residues. Germline CDR1 and CDR2: MNHEY and SMNVEV (reference sequence).

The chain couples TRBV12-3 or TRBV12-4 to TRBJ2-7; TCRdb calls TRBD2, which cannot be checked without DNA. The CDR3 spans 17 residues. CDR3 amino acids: CASSLGSGSFPGGEQYF.

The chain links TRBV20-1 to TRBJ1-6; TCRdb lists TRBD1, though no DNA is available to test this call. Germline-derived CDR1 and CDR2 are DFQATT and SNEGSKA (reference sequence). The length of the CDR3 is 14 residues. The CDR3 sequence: CSARGDRGRPPLHF.

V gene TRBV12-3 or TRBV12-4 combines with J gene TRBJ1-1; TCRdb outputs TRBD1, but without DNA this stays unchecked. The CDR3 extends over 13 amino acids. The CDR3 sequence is CASRTTGITEAFF.

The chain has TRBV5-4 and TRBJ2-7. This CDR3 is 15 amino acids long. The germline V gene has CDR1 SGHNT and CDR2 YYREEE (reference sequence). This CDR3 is CASSLDGRGSYEQYF.

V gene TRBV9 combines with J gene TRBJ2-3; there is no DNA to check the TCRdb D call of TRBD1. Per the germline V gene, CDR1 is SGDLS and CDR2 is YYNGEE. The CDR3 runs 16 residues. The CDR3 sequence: CASSVADRGWTDTQYF.

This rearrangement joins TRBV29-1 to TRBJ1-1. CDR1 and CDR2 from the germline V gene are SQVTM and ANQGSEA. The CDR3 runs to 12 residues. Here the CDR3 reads CSVDRGGTEAFF.

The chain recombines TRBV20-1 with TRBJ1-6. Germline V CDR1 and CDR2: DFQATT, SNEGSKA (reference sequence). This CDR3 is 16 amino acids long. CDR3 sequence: CSAKRDWSSYNSPLHF.

The CDR3 loop is CSARGVAGELFF. J is TRBJ2-2 and V is TRBV20-1. CDR3 length equals 12 residues. Per the germline V gene, CDR1 is DFQATT and CDR2 is SNEGSKA (reference sequence).

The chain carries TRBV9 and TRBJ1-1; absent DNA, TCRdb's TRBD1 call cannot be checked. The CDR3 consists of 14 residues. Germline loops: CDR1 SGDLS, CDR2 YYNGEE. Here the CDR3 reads CASSIAGGRTEAFF. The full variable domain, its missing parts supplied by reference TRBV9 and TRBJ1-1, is DSGVTQTPKHLITATGQRVTLRCSPRSGDLSVYWYQQSLDQGLQFLIQYYNGEERAKGNILERFSAQQFPDLHSELNLSSLELGDSALYFCASSIAGGRTEAFFGQGTRLTVV.

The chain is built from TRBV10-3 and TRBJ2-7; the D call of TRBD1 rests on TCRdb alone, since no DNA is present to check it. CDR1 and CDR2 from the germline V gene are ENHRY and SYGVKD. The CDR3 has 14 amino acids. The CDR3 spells CAISPGTGSYEQYF.

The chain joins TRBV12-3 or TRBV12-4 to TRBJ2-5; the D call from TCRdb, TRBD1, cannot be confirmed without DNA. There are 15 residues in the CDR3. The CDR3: CASSLTQGRGETQYF.

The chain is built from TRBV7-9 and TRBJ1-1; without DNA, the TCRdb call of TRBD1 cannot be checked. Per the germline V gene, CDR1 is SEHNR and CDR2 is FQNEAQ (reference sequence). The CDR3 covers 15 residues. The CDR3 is CATLTGGVMNTEAFF.

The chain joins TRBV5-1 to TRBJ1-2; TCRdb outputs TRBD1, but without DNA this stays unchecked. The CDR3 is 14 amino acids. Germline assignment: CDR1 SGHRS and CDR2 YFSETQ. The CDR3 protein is CASSMAGTQYGYTF.

The CDR3 here is CASSRDNSYEQYF. The chain is built from TRBV19 and TRBJ2-7; TCRdb's D call of TRBD1 is untestable without DNA. The germline CDR1 and CDR2 sequences are LNHDA and SQIVND (reference sequence). The length of the CDR3 is 13 residues.